These 32 T cell receptor beta chains came from one sample sequenced in a study of T cell changes during pregnancy in multiple sclerosis. Method: immunoSEQ multiplex PCR; TCRdb's copy keeps in-frame clones and lacks some. The repertoire holds around 62,000 clones, with about nine tenths as singletons. The material was CD4+ T cells from peripheral blood mononuclear cells, obtained in the first trimester of pregnancy. Every receptor here comes from a female donor with multiple sclerosis, enrolled in a pregnancy study.

The chain carries TRBV4-2 and TRBJ1-2; TRBD1 matches at 7 bases. The germline V gene has CDR1 LGHNA and CDR2 YNFKEQ. This CDR3 contains 13 residues. The trim removed 0 bases at V and 6 bases at J, leaving 1 base unmatched. CDR3 bases: TGTGCCAGCAGCCAAGAAGGGACAGATGGCTACACCTTC. As protein: CASSQEGTDGYTF.

The chain employs TRBV13 and TRBJ1-2; 7 nucleotides agree with TRBD1. Losses at the gene ends were 0 bases for V and 2 bases for J; bases not matched to a gene: 9. The CDR3 length is 17 residues. CDR1 is PRHDT and CDR2 is FYEKMQ in the germline V gene (reference sequence). The CDR3 sequence is CASSLGSGVTGNYGYTF. As DNA, the CDR3 is TGTGCCAGCAGCTTAGGGAGTGGGGTGACAGGGAACTATGGCTACACCTTC.

V is TRBV12-5 and J is TRBJ1-1, with D tentatively TRBD1 (6 bases). CDR1 and CDR2 from the germline V gene are LGHNT and FRNRAP. The V end was cut by 0 bases, the J end by 6 bases, with 11 bases between. The length of the CDR3 is 14 residues. The CDR3 protein is CASGLVQGIAEAFF. The CDR3 nucleotides read TGTGCTAGTGGTTTGGTTCAGGGGATCGCTGAAGCTTTCTTT.

V is TRBV7-2 and J is TRBJ1-1, with unresolved D. Deletions cut 3 bases from V and 3 bases from J, with 5 bases between. The CDR3 contains 12 residues. Germline CDR1 SGHTA, CDR2 FQGNSA. The CDR3 sequence is CASSFSDTEAFF. In DNA form, the CDR3 reads TGTGCCAGCAGCTTCTCCGACACTGAAGCTTTCTTT. Filled out from reference TRBV7-2 and TRBJ1-1, the complete variable domain reads GAGVSQSPSNKVTEKGKDVELRCDPISGHTALYWYRQSLGQGLEFLIYFQGNSAPDKSGLPSDRFSAERTGGSVSTLTIQRTQQEDSAVYLCASSFSDTEAFFGQGTRLTVV.

V and J are TRBV7-2 and TRBJ1-1; no clear D. Germline V gene lookup returns CDR1 SGHTA and CDR2 FQGNSA. V was trimmed by 1 base and J by 0 bases, leaving 15 bases between them. The CDR3 extends over 17 amino acids. In nucleotides, the CDR3 is TGTGCCAGCAGCTTAGTATCCGGGGTCCTCGTGAACACTGAAGCTTTCTTT. Its translation: CASSLVSGVLVNTEAFF.

This chain joins TRBV7-2 and TRBJ1-2; D possibly corresponds to TRBD1 (5 bases). There are 13 residues in the CDR3. The V end was cut by 1 base, the J end by 7 bases, with 10 bases between. The germline CDR1 and CDR2 sequences are SGHTA and FQGNSA. CDR3 loop: CASSLERTGGYTF. The DNA of the CDR3 is TGTGCCAGCAGCTTAGAAAGAACAGGTGGCTACACCTTC.

This sequence joins TRBV4-3 and TRBJ1-4, with D possibly matching TRBD1 (6 bases). This CDR3 spans 18 amino acids. Germline V gene lookup returns CDR1 LGHNA and CDR2 YSLEER. Between the trimmed V and J ends, which lost 0 bases and 0 bases, there was a span of 14 bases. CDR3 protein: CASSQDRQGTTTNEKLFF. The CDR3 region has the DNA TGCGCCAGCAGCCAAGATCGGCAGGGGACAACAACTAATGAAAAACTGTTTTTT.

The genes are TRBV7-2 and TRBJ1-6, with D possibly TRBD1 on 5 matching bases. This CDR3 comprises 13 residues. Germline CDR1 is SGHTA and CDR2 is FQGNSA. V lost 5 bases and J lost 14, with 16 bases in between. DNA of the CDR3: TGTGCCAGCAGCGTGAACAGGTTATGGGCCCTCCACTTT. Its translation: CASSVNRLWALHF.

CDR3 sequence (DNA): TGTGCCAGCAGCTTAGATTCGTCCGATGAGCAGTTCTTC. The encoded protein is CASSLDSSDEQFF. The chain uses TRBV11-2 and TRBJ2-1; D is unresolved. Trimming removed 0 bases from V and 8 bases from J, with 8 bases in between. From germline, CDR1 is SGHAT and CDR2 FQNNGV. The CDR3 is 13 residues long.

The rearrangement links TRBV5-8 to TRBJ1-5, with D possibly matching TRBD1 (6 bases). Per the germline V gene, CDR1 is SGHTS and CDR2 is YDEGEE. This CDR3 comprises 17 residues. V was clipped by 5 bases and J by 2 bases, with 20 bases between them. The CDR3 sequence: CASRSHGQGSRNQPQHF. The DNA for the CDR3 is TGTGCCAGCAGGAGCCACGGCCAGGGGTCGCGCAATCAGCCCCAGCATTTT.

This clone has a handful of counts. The chain couples TRBV7-3 to TRBJ2-7; the D gene is possibly TRBD1 (6 bases). The germline gives CDR1 SGHTA, CDR2 FQGTGA. Trimming removed 5 bases from V and 3 bases from J, with 11 bases in between. The CDR3 loop spans 13 amino acids. The CDR3 DNA follows: TGTGCCAGCAGCCCGCAGACAGGCTACGAGCAGTACTTC. It is translated as CASSPQTGYEQYF.

CDR3 protein: CASSLVRAGGGPLHF. DNA for the CDR3: TGTGCCAGCAGCTTAGTGAGGGCAGGGGGAGGTCCCCTCCACTTT. The V gene is TRBV7-2, the J gene TRBJ1-6; 7 bases are a match to TRBD1. The germline V gene encodes CDR1 SGHTA and CDR2 FQGNSA. V lost 1 base and J lost 13; bases outside the gene matches: 10. The CDR3 is 15 amino acids.

This clone was observed a handful of times. Relative to the germline gene, one junction end is altered; a read error may explain this. The chain carries TRBV7-3 and TRBJ1-5; a possible D gene is TRBD1 (6 bases). The CDR3 has 15 amino acids. Germline V gene data show CDR1 as SGHTA and CDR2 as FQGTGA. Here the CDR3 DNA reads TGTGCCAGCAGCGTAACAGGGAGCTTGGGTCAGCCCCAGCATTTT. This sequence encodes CASSVTGSLGQPQHF.

The V and J genes are TRBV19 and TRBJ1-5, with D hard to call. Between the trimmed V and J ends, which lost 6 bases and 0 bases, there was a span of 12 bases. The CDR3 covers 15 residues. Germline V gives CDR1 LNHDA, CDR2 SQIVND (reference sequence). CDR3 sequence: CASRPRGYSNQPQHF. As DNA, the CDR3 is TGTGCCAGTAGACCCCGAGGGTATAGCAATCAGCCCCAGCATTTT.

A single count supports this clone. V gene TRBV20-1 combines with J gene TRBJ2-7, with D maybe TRBD1 (6 bases). The CDR3 is 11 amino acids. Trimming shortened V by 5 bases and J by 6 bases, and 11 bases separated the two germline ends. Germline V gene lookup returns CDR1 DFQATT and CDR2 SNEGSKA (reference sequence). In nucleotides, the CDR3 is TGCAGTGCTGAACAGGGAATCGAGCAGTACTTC. It specifies CSAEQGIEQYF.

The chain is built from TRBV7-2 and TRBJ1-2; 9 nucleotides agree with TRBD1. Germline V gene data show CDR1 as SGHTA and CDR2 as FQGNSA. The CDR3 runs 16 residues. Trimming removed 3 bases from V and 0 bases from J; junction bases left unmatched: 5. The CDR3 sequence is CASSFGTGTSNYGYTF. Written as DNA, the CDR3 is TGTGCCAGCAGCTTCGGGACAGGGACATCTAACTATGGCTACACCTTC.

Only one count was recorded for this clone. The genes are TRBV6-6 and TRBJ1-2, with 7 bases identical to TRBD1. V lost 4 bases, J lost 3 bases, and 2 bases stayed unmatched. CDR3 length: 13 amino acids. Germline lookup yields CDR1 MNHNY and CDR2 SVGAGI (reference sequence). The CDR3 sequence: CASSSDRDYGYTF. In DNA form, the CDR3 reads TGTGCCAGCAGTTCTGACAGGGACTATGGCTACACCTTC.

The CDR3 loop is CASSVGSGGAGEQFF. The CDR3, as DNA: TGTGCCAGCAGCGTAGGTAGCGGGGGGGCCGGTGAGCAGTTCTTC. This sequence joins TRBV9 and TRBJ2-1; 11 bases align to TRBD2. The CDR3 is 15 amino acids. CDR1 is SGDLS and CDR2 is YYNGEE in the germline V gene. Germline trimming cut 0 bases from V and 9 bases from J; bases unmatched to any gene: 5. Using reference TRBV9 and TRBJ2-1 for the parts outside the CDR3, the full variable domain is DSGVTQTPKHLITATGQRVTLRCSPRSGDLSVYWYQQSLDQGLQFLIQYYNGEERAKGNILERFSAQQFPDLHSELNLSSLELGDSALYFCASSVGSGGAGEQFFGPGTRLTVL.

V is TRBV27 and J is TRBJ2-3; 12 positions agree with TRBD2. The CDR3 totals 16 residues. V gave up 5 bases and J gave up 2 bases; unmatched junction bases: 5. Germline CDR1 MNHEY, CDR2 SMNVEV (reference sequence). CDR3 DNA: TGTGCCAGCAGTCCTTGGACTAGCGGGGCCACAGATACGCAGTATTTT. Its translation is CASSPWTSGATDTQYF.

This clone was seen a single time. The chain joins TRBV6-1 to TRBJ1-3, with 7 bases fitting TRBD1. The V segment lost 6 bases and the J segment 0 bases; nucleotides outside the gene matches: 5. CDR1 is MNHNS, CDR2 SASEGT, per germline. This CDR3 has 15 residues. CDR3 protein: CASSQTGSSGNTIYF. CDR3 nucleotide sequence: TGTGCCAGCAGCCAGACAGGGAGCTCTGGAAACACCATATATTTT.

The chain joins TRBV6-5 to TRBJ1-2; D might be TRBD1 (5 bases). V was trimmed by 5 bases and J by 4 bases, leaving 11 bases between them. Germline CDR1 reads MNHEY; CDR2 reads SVGAGI. CDR3 length equals 13 residues. The CDR3 protein is CASSLTAVYGYTF. The CDR3 nucleotides are TGTGCCAGCAGTCTGACAGCTGTCTATGGCTACACCTTC.

The genes are TRBV7-8 and TRBJ1-2; no firm D call. The germline V and J ends were trimmed by 1 base and 5 bases, with 14 bases remaining between them. CDR1 is SGHVS and CDR2 is FQNEAQ in the germline V gene. The CDR3 is 15 amino acids. In DNA, the CDR3 is TGTGCCAGCAGCTTAGGCTCCCCCGGTCCTTATGGCTACACCTTC. Its protein product is CASSLGSPGPYGYTF.

The J gene is TRBJ2-5, the V gene TRBV25-1; maybe TRBD2 (6 bases). V lost 2 bases and J 5 bases, leaving 12 bases between the germline ends. This CDR3 is built from 14 residues. Germline assignment: CDR1 MGHDK and CDR2 SYGVNS. Here the CDR3 reads CASSEERSGETQYF. Written as DNA, the CDR3 is TGTGCCAGCAGTGAAGAAAGGAGCGGGGAGACCCAGTACTTC.

This clone was counted a few times. This chain connects TRBV7-3 to TRBJ1-1; perhaps TRBD1 as D (5 bases). Germline V lookup: CDR1 SGHTA, CDR2 FQGTGA. The V end lost 5 bases, the J end lost 4 bases, and 20 bases lay between the germline ends. The CDR3 extends over 16 amino acids. In DNA form, the CDR3 reads TGTGCCAGCAGCCCCACCGGAGTCCAGGGCGGCACTGAAGCTTTCTTT. It translates to CASSPTGVQGGTEAFF.

The CDR3 DNA is TGTGCCATCAGTGGGGGGGGAGAGACCCAGTACTTC. Translated: CAISGGGETQYF. V usage is TRBV10-3 and J usage is TRBJ2-5; 7 positions agree with TRBD2. V lost 4 bases and J lost 4; bases outside the gene matches: 0. CDR1 is ENHRY, CDR2 SYGVKD, per germline. The CDR3 covers 12 residues.

This sequence joins TRBV27 and TRBJ1-1; D gene uncertain. In germline, CDR1 is MNHEY, CDR2 SMNVEV (reference sequence). This CDR3 is built from 14 residues. V was pared by 3 bases and J by 1 base, with 9 bases between. CDR3 DNA sequence: TGTGCCAGCAGTTTGAGGGCAGGGAACACTGAAGCTTTCTTT. Protein product: CASSLRAGNTEAFF.

CDR3 coding DNA: TGTGCCAGTAGAGGGGGTTATACGCAGTATTTT. Residues: CASRGGYTQYF. The rearrangement joins TRBV19 to TRBJ2-3, with D possibly TRBD1 on 6 matching bases. Trimming removed 6 bases from V and 7 bases from J, with 8 bases in between. From germline, CDR1 is LNHDA and CDR2 SQIVND (reference sequence). The length of the CDR3 is 11 residues.

The chain combines TRBV10-3 with TRBJ1-3; D uncertain. There are 15 residues in the CDR3. Germline-derived CDR1 and CDR2 are ENHRY and SYGVKD. V shed 3 bases and J shed 4 bases, with 13 bases lying between them. This CDR3 reads CAISDSRVMGNTIYF. CDR3 sequence (DNA): TGTGCCATCAGTGACTCGAGAGTTATGGGAAACACCATATATTTT.

The chain combines TRBV4-3 with TRBJ1-1, with a weak D call TRBD1 (5 bases). The V and J ends lost 2 bases and 4 bases respectively, with 14 bases between them. The V gene's germline CDR1 is LGHNA and CDR2 YSLEER. The CDR3 has 15 amino acids. CDR3 nucleotides: TGCGCCAGCAGCCAACTCGGGGGGTTGGGCACTGAAGCTTTCTTT. As protein: CASSQLGGLGTEAFF.

The chain combines TRBV5-4 with TRBJ1-1; 8 bases line up with TRBD1. V lost 3 bases, J lost 3 bases, and 7 bases stayed unmatched. Looked up from germline, CDR1 is SGHNT and CDR2 is YYREEE (reference sequence). The CDR3 spans 15 residues. The CDR3 region has the DNA TGTGCCAGCAGCTCGGTGGACAGGGCCCACACTGAAGCTTTCTTT. Translated: CASSSVDRAHTEAFF.

This chain connects TRBV30 to TRBJ2-7; 7 bases agree with TRBD1. The CDR3 length is 15 residues. Trimming removed 0 bases from V and 0 bases from J; junction bases left unmatched: 5. CDR1 is GTSNPN and CDR2 is SVGIG in the germline V gene (reference sequence). CDR3 bases: TGTGCCTGGAGTGTCGGGACAGTGAGCTCCTACGAGCAGTACTTC. Residues: CAWSVGTVSSYEQYF.

The J gene is TRBJ2-5, the V gene TRBV5-1; tentative D call: TRBD1 (6 bases). Germline V CDR1 and CDR2: SGHRS, YFSETQ. The CDR3 contains 15 residues. Trimming left V 1 base short and J 1 base short, with 11 bases between. The CDR3 coding sequence is TGCGCCAGCAGCTTGTCTGGCAGGGGCCAAGAGACCCAGTACTTC. Encoded protein: CASSLSGRGQETQYF.